A single T cell receptor beta chain is shown here with its context. Its antigen remains unidentified. An input of about 0.45 to 1 ug of RNA was subjected to reverse transcription using random hexamers. Amplification of TCR beta CDR3 by immunoSEQ multiplex PCR spanned 54 Vbeta and 13 Jbeta. TCRdb redid the calling of the immunoSEQ multiplex PCR reads with MiXCR, one entry per CDR3 protein. The sample consists of some 450,000 distinct CDR3 sequences, 85% to 90% of them appearing once. The data derive from a study of CD8 T cells in Susac syndrome. Study-level findings and limits: Regarding the TCR sequencing and HLA analysis, the study admitted that a relatively small number of individuals were involved.

CDR3 size: 13 residues. Trimming left V 3 bases short and J 6 bases short, with 11 bases between. CDR1 SGHVS and CDR2 FQNEAQ come from the germline V gene. Sequencing of TCR beta was performed on blood CD8+ and CD4+ T cells. Relapsing-remitting disease, either stable or active, was present in the treatment-naive patients who were the multiple sclerosis controls. This TCR came from a human donor with multiple sclerosis. The rearrangement uses TRBV7-8 and TRBJ1-1; D is uncertain. The sequenced sample was CD8+ T cells from PBMCs. Here the CDR3 reads CASSFNSGSEAFF. The CDR3 region has the DNA TGTGCCAGCAGCTTCAACAGTGGGTCTGAAGCTTTCTTT.